The 18 T cell receptor beta chains listed next were all sequenced from one sample in a study of beta chain features in type 1 diabetes. Findings of the study overall: In every one of the four CD4+ subsets, TCRB CDR3s were moderately but significantly shorter in Type 1 diabetes patients.

Their antigens are not known. Of the isolated RNA, all was reverse transcribed, and so the sequenced material was expressed TCRB transcripts. Repertoires were generated with immunoSEQ multiplex PCR, while TCRdb's copy carries only in-frame clones and drops some. The sample yields some 22,000 clones, less than 75% seen once. The source material was stem cell memory CD4+ T cells from blood. These receptors all come from a young man with type 1 diabetes.

The chain links TRBV19 to TRBJ2-1; 11 nucleotides agree with TRBD2. This CDR3 is built from 15 residues. Germline lookup yields CDR1 LNHDA and CDR2 SQIVND (reference sequence). Trimming took 8 bases from V and 11 from J; bases not matched to a gene: 14. CDR3 bases: TGTGCCAGTCAAGGGACTAGCGGTTTGGGTTCTAAGCAGTTCTTC. The encoded protein is CASQGTSGLGSKQFF.

The chain carries TRBV2 and TRBJ2-3; 10 nucleotides agree with TRBD2. Germline V gene lookup returns CDR1 SNHLY and CDR2 FYNNEI. The junction had 11 bases not matched to a gene; V was cut back by 6 bases and J by 2 bases. The CDR3 has 17 residues. The CDR3 DNA sequence: TGTGCCAGCAGGGGTCGGACTAGCGGAGACCCCACAGATACGCAGTATTTT. Translating it yields CASRGRTSGDPTDTQYF.

The V gene is TRBV7-2, the J gene TRBJ2-5, with TRBD1 as a possible D gene (5 bases). The V end was cut by 3 bases, the J end by 7 bases, with 12 bases between. Germline CDR1 SGHTA, CDR2 FQGNSA. This CDR3 spans 13 amino acids. The CDR3: CASSFRGPRTQYF. Written as DNA, the CDR3 is TGTGCCAGCAGCTTTAGGGGCCCCAGGACCCAGTACTTC.

This clone was found a few times. The CDR3 is CASSLGRGQGEEETQYF. The CDR3 coding sequence is TGTGCCAGCAGCTTGGGTCGGGGACAGGGAGAGGAAGAGACCCAGTACTTC. J is TRBJ2-5 and V is TRBV5-6; 9 bases match TRBD1. With 0 bases clipped from V and 3 bases from J, the junction kept 9 bases outside the gene matches. The CDR3 spans 17 residues. CDR1 and CDR2 from the germline V gene are SGHDT and YYEEEE.

The chain links TRBV7-2 to TRBJ2-1; TRBD2 agrees at 12 bases. The CDR3 has 15 amino acids. The V gene end was trimmed by 5 bases and the J gene end by 9 bases; junction bases not matched to a gene: 8. Germline V gene data show CDR1 as SGHTA and CDR2 as FQGNSA. CDR3 DNA sequence: TGTGCCAGCAGCCCACTAGCGGGGGGCGGGGGTGAGCAGTTCTTC. Translating gives CASSPLAGGGGEQFF.

The chain carries TRBV7-2 and TRBJ1-2; possibly TRBD1 for D (6 bases). Germline-derived CDR1 and CDR2 are SGHTA and FQGNSA. The CDR3 has 15 residues. Between the trimmed V and J ends, which lost 5 bases and 4 bases, there was a span of 17 bases. CDR3: CASSPWGQGSYGYTF. CDR3 in DNA: TGTGCCAGCAGCCCATGGGGGCAGGGGAGCTATGGCTACACCTTC.

The rearrangement links TRBV19 to TRBJ2-4; TRBD1 aligns across 9 bases. This CDR3 has 15 amino acids. Trimming took 7 bases from V and 8 from J; bases not matched to a gene: 12. Looked up from germline, CDR1 is LNHDA and CDR2 is SQIVND (reference sequence). The CDR3 loop reads CASKGSRTGEDIQYF. CDR3 in DNA: TGTGCCAGTAAGGGTTCTCGGACAGGGGAAGACATTCAGTACTTC.

V gene TRBV5-1 combines with J gene TRBJ1-2; no firm D call. Trimming pared 1 base from V and 4 bases from J, leaving 14 bases between. The CDR3 runs to 15 residues. CDR1 is SGHRS, CDR2 YFSETQ, per germline. The CDR3 spells CASSLTVTTGYGYTF. CDR3 DNA sequence: TGCGCCAGCAGCTTGACGGTGACAACCGGCTATGGCTACACCTTC.

With regard to this clone: No DNA is shown, since the ends of the CDR3 on it are uncertain; the CDR3 is the one TCRdb lists. The chain is built from TRBV12-2 and TRBJ2-1; the table's D call, TRBD1, has no DNA check behind it. TRBV12-2 is annotated as a pseudogene. The CDR3 region is 16 residues in length, termini included. The CDR3 protein is CASRLVGQGARHEQFF.

This clone was picked up a small number of times. This sequence joins TRBV7-2 and TRBJ2-2; TRBD1 is a possible D gene (5 bases). Trimming left V 1 base short and J 5 bases short, with 11 bases between. The V gene's germline CDR1 is SGHTA and CDR2 FQGNSA. This CDR3 is 15 amino acids long. The CDR3 sequence is CASSLGGRATGELFF. DNA for the CDR3: TGTGCCAGCAGCTTAGGGGGCAGGGCTACCGGGGAGCTGTTTTTT.

The rearrangement uses TRBV5-1 and TRBJ2-5; D possibly corresponds to TRBD2 (6 bases). Trimming removed 0 bases at V and 0 bases at J, with 12 bases between. Germline V gene data show CDR1 as SGHRS and CDR2 as YFSETQ. The CDR3 has 16 amino acids. The CDR3 DNA reads TGCGCCAGCAGCTTGGTTGGGGGGACGTACCAAGAGACCCAGTACTTC. Protein sequence: CASSLVGGTYQETQYF.

CDR3 nucleotide sequence: TGCAGCGGGGGGGGTGGAGAGCGAAATGAGCAGTTCTTC. Protein product: CSGGGGERNEQFF. The V gene is TRBV29-1, the J gene TRBJ2-1; 7 bases are shared with TRBD2. This CDR3 is 13 amino acids long. V lost 7 bases to trimming and J lost 7 bases; unmatched junction nucleotides: 10. CDR1 SQVTM and CDR2 ANQGSEA come from the germline V gene.

V is TRBV27 and J is TRBJ2-7; TRBD1 matches at 12 bases. The CDR3 consists of 14 residues. J gave up 6 bases and V 4 bases, and 4 bases lay outside the gene matches. Germline V gives CDR1 MNHEY, CDR2 SMNVEV (reference sequence). CDR3 sequence: CASSSGQGALEQYF. CDR3 in DNA: TGTGCCAGCAGTTCGGGACAGGGGGCTCTCGAGCAGTACTTC.

The V gene is TRBV4-3, the J gene TRBJ1-2; D gene uncertain. This CDR3 has 12 amino acids. The germline CDR1 and CDR2 sequences are LGHNA and YSLEER. The germline V and J ends were trimmed by 3 bases and 8 bases, with 10 bases remaining between them. This CDR3 reads CASSHGSVGYTF. For the CDR3, the DNA is TGCGCCAGCAGCCACGGGTCTGTAGGCTACACCTTC.

The sample holds one count of this clone. This chain links TRBV2 with TRBJ2-1; D is possibly TRBD2 (6 bases). The CDR3 is 13 residues long. Trimming removed 7 bases from V and 10 bases from J, with 17 bases in between. Germline CDR1 reads SNHLY; CDR2 reads FYNNEI. The CDR3 DNA is TGTGCCAGCAAGCGGGTCCTAACGGGGGAGCAGTTCTTC. Protein: CASKRVLTGEQFF.

The chain couples TRBV7-6 to TRBJ2-5, with D perhaps matching TRBD2 (5 bases). Germline assignment: CDR1 SGHVS and CDR2 FNYEAQ. The CDR3 runs 15 residues. The V end was cut by 0 bases, the J end by 5 bases, with 13 bases between. In DNA, the CDR3 is TGTGCCAGCAGCTTAGCGCGCGGGCCGGGGGAGACCCAGTACTTC. Protein sequence: CASSLARGPGETQYF. Full variable domain (missing parts from reference TRBV7-6 and TRBJ2-5): GAGVSQSPRYKVTKRGQDVALRCDPISGHVSLYWYRQALGQGPEFLTYFNYEAQQDKSGLPNDRFSAERPEGSISTLTIQRTEQRDSAMYRCASSLARGPGETQYFGPGTRLLVL.

CDR3 residues: CASSGPLLQGEQFF. The CDR3 nucleotides are TGTGCCAGCAGCGGCCCTTTACTACAAGGTGAGCAGTTCTTC. The gene calls are TRBV28 and TRBJ2-1; the D is unclear. CDR1 MDHEN and CDR2 SYDVKM come from the germline V gene. This CDR3 contains 14 residues. V dropped 6 bases and J dropped 9 bases, with 18 bases sitting between them.

The V gene is TRBV28, the J gene TRBJ2-7; D is possibly TRBD1 (6 bases). Germline V gene lookup returns CDR1 MDHEN and CDR2 SYDVKM. The CDR3 length is 14 residues. Trimming pared 6 bases from V and 0 bases from J, leaving 12 bases between. The chain's CDR3 is CASRPGGTSYEQYF. CDR3 DNA: TGTGCCAGCAGACCTGGGGGCACCTCCTACGAGCAGTACTTC.